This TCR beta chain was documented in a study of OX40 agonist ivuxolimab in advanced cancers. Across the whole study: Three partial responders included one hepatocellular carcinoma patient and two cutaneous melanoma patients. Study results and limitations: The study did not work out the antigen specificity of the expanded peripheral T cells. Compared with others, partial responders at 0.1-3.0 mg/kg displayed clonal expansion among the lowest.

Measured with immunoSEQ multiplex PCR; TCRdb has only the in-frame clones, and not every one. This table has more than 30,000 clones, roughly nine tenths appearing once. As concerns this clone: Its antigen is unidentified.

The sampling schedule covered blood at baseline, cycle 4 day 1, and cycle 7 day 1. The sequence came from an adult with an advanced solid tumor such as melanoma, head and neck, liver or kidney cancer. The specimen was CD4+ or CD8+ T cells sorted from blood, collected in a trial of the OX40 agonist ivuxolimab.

CDR3 in DNA: TGTGCCAGCAGCACTCGGGACAGGCCAACCACCTACAATGAGCAGTTCTTC. Protein: CASSTRDRPTTYNEQFF. The chain recombines TRBV21-1 with TRBJ2-1; TRBD1 reflects the table's D call only, with no check against the DNA. TRBV21-1 has pseudogene status. The CDR3 is 17 amino acids.